This T cell receptor (beta chain) is from a study of Graves' ophthalmopathy and Graves' hyperthyroidism. The study amplified TCR beta CDR3 regions using RNA transcripts. RT-PCR in the first round used HTBI primers; a second-round multiplex PCR followed. MiXCR, applied by TCRdb to the multiplex PCR reads, yields one record per CDR3 protein. The profile shows about 370,000 distinct CDR3 sequences, around 16% of them singletons. Ophthalmopathy was moderately-to-severely active, CAS at least 3, NOSPECS at least 4, lasting under 3 months. Sequencing was carried out using peripheral blood. The receptor's source is a woman aged 18-30 years with Graves' ophthalmopathy.

CDR3 in DNA: TGTGCCAGCTCAACCCCGAGGGGACTAGCGTTGGAGCAGTACTTC. It codes for CASSTPRGLALEQYF. The V call is TRBV18, the J call TRBJ2-7, with TRBD2 identical over 10 bases. After removal of 5 bases from V and 7 bases from J, the junction contained 11 bases not matched to a gene. The CDR3 has 15 amino acids. Germline assignment: CDR1 KGHSH and CDR2 LQKENI. The entire variable domain, with the rest obtained from reference TRBV18 and TRBJ2-7, is as follows: NAGVMQNPRHLVRRRGQEARLRCSPMKGHSHVYWYRQLPEEGLKFMVYLQKENIIDESGMPKERFSAEFPKEGPSILRIQQVVRGDSAAYFCASSTPRGLALEQYFGPGTRLTVT.